The rows below give T cell receptor beta chains drawn from one sample of a study of blood T cell repertoires in COVID-19. Using immunoSEQ multiplex PCR, the repertoire was profiled, and TCRdb retains in-frame clones only, with some absent. Counted here are around 300,000 clones, 88% occurring once; the ten biggest clones make up about 3%. The sequenced sample consisted of PBMCs or T cells enriched from blood (not recorded which). These receptors were obtained from a woman between 45 and 65 years old who had recovered from COVID-19. Each CDR3 is given with its conserved first and last residue. A D gene is named only where the DNA matches it firmly. Where a row states a size, it is once, few, many or the class of an expanded clone; other rows omit it.

TRBJ1-1 - TRBV7-2 - CASSLFRAIMNTEAFF TGTGCCAGCAGCTTATTCAGGGCAATAATGAACACTGAAGCTTTCTTT
TRBJ1-3 - TRBV4-1 once CASSQDRRTVSGNTIYF TGCGCCAGCAGCCAAGATCGGCGGACAGTCTCTGGAAACACCATATATTTT
TRBJ1-2 - TRBV7-9 - CASSLTGANYGYTF TGTGCCAGCAGCTTAACAGGAGCTAACTATGGCTACACCTTC
TRBJ2-1 - TRBV5-1 - CASSGQGWNEQFF TGCGCCAGCAGTGGTCAGGGGTGGAATGAGCAGTTCTTC
TRBJ2-1 TRBD2 TRBV19 - CASTKSGGSYNEQFF TGTGCCAGTACCAAAAGCGGGGGGTCATACAATGAGCAGTTCTTC
TRBJ2-1 - TRBV27 - CASSFRGAEQFF TGTGCCAGCAGTTTTCGGGGGGCTGAGCAGTTCTTC
TRBJ2-3 TRBD1 TRBV6-5 - CASSRQGLASDTQYF TGTGCCAGCAGCCGACAGGGGCTAGCTTCAGATACGCAGTATTTT
TRBJ2-7 TRBD1 TRBV10-3 - CAISRDSHYEQYF TGTGCCATCAGTCGGGACAGCCACTACGAGCAGTACTTC
TRBJ2-3 TRBD2 TRBV28 once CASSSPGGATDTQYF TGTGCCAGCAGTTCTCCGGGGGGGGCCACAGATACGCAGTATTTT
TRBJ1-4 - TRBV5-1 - CASRSGTSNEKLFF TGCGCCAGCAGATCCGGGACTAGTAATGAAAAACTGTTTTTT
TRBJ2-3 TRBD2 TRBV9 - CASAAGGSTDTQYF TGTGCCAGCGCAGCGGGAGGGAGCACAGATACGCAGTATTTT
TRBJ2-3 TRBD2 TRBV28 - CASSGGGSTDTQYF TGTGCCAGCTCCGGCGGGGGTTCGACAGATACGCAGTATTTT
TRBJ1-5 TRBD1 TRBV11-2 - CASSLALRTGPNQPQHF TGTGCCAGCAGCTTAGCCCTCCGGACAGGACCCAATCAGCCCCAGCATTTT
TRBJ2-7 TRBD2 TRBV28 - CASSYSGGEQYF TGTGCCAGCAGTTACAGCGGGGGCGAGCAGTACTTC
TRBJ1-1 TRBD1 TRBV27 - CASSLWRDRGLNAFF TGTGCCAGCAGTTTATGGCGGGACAGGGGGCTCAATGCTTTCTTT
TRBJ1-2 - TRBV7-6 - CASSFLETGYGYTF TGTGCCAGCAGCTTTTTGGAGACAGGCTATGGCTACACCTTC
TRBJ1-4 TRBD1 TRBV6-5 once CASSSTGGGGEKLFF TGTGCCAGCAGTTCTACAGGGGGCGGTGGAGAAAAACTGTTTTTT
TRBJ1-5 - TRBV4-1 few CASSQERGQPQHF TGCGCCAGCAGCCAAGAACGGGGTCAGCCCCAGCATTTT
TRBJ1-2 TRBD1 TRBV28 - CASSLAGTGGPGYGYTF TGTGCCAGCAGTTTAGCCGGGACAGGGGGCCCGGGCTATGGCTACACCTTC
TRBJ2-7 - TRBV5-4 once CASSFRDSYEQYF TGTGCCAGCAGCTTCAGGGATTCCTACGAGCAGTACTTC
TRBJ1-5 TRBD1 TRBV28 once CASTRDRGDQPQHF TGTGCCAGCACCCGGGACAGGGGAGATCAGCCCCAGCATTTT
TRBJ1-2 TRBD1 TRBV11-2 - CASSRQGNGYTF TGTGCCAGCAGCCGACAGGGAAACGGCTACACCTTC
TRBJ1-5 - TRBV28 - CASSWPGSNQPQHF TGTGCCAGCAGTTGGCCAGGGAGCAATCAGCCCCAGCATTTT
TRBJ1-2 - TRBV9 once CASSPQEGMVYGYTF TGTGCCAGCAGCCCTCAGGAGGGGATGGTCTATGGCTACACCTTC
TRBJ2-7 - TRBV4-3 - CASSQVTGLYEQYF TGCGCCAGCAGCCAAGTTACAGGGCTCTACGAGCAGTACTTC
TRBJ1-1 - TRBV6-2/TRBV6-3 - CASSAGRQMNTEAFF TGTGCCAGCAGTGCGGGACGGCAGATGAACACTGAAGCTTTCTTT
TRBJ1-1 TRBD1 TRBV5-1 - CASSFDRGNILNTEAFF TGCGCCAGCAGCTTCGACAGGGGGAATATACTGAACACTGAAGCTTTCTTT
TRBJ2-7 TRBD2 TRBV28 - CASSSGTSGTYEQYF TGTGCCAGCAGTTCCGGGACTAGCGGGACATACGAGCAGTACTTC
TRBJ1-1 - TRBV11-2 - CASSFQMNTEAFF TGTGCCAGCAGCTTTCAGATGAACACTGAAGCTTTCTTT
TRBJ2-7 TRBD1 TRBV28 - CATLSPPGQGRDEQYF TGTGCCACCCTATCCCCTCCGGGACAGGGGAGGGACGAGCAGTACTTC
TRBJ1-1 - TRBV18 - CASSPPGGPNTEAFF TGTGCCAGCTCACCACCGGGGGGGCCAAACACTGAAGCTTTCTTT
TRBJ2-1 - TRBV7-3 - CASSLSGGIPYNEQFF TGTGCCAGCAGCTTAAGTGGGGGGATCCCCTACAATGAGCAGTTCTTC
TRBJ1-4 - TRBV4-1 once CASRDIGEKLFF TGCGCCAGCAGGGACATTGGGGAAAAACTGTTTTTT
TRBJ1-5 TRBD1 TRBV29-1 - CSAGDRGNQPQHF TGCAGCGCCGGGGACAGGGGCAATCAGCCCCAGCATTTT
TRBJ2-1 - TRBV5-4 once CASSDKWNEQFF TGTGCCAGCAGTGACAAATGGAATGAGCAGTTCTTC
TRBJ2-1 - TRBV5-4 - CASSLAGRPSSYNEQFF TGTGCCAGCAGCTTGGCTGGGCGCCCGAGCTCCTACAATGAGCAGTTCTTC
TRBJ2-7 TRBD1 TRBV6-5 - CASAGTVSYEQYF TGTGCCAGCGCCGGGACAGTCTCCTACGAGCAGTACTTC
TRBJ1-6 TRBD1 TRBV28 - CASRTGMNSPLHF TGTGCCAGCAGGACAGGGATGAATTCACCCCTCCACTTT
TRBJ2-1 - TRBV20-1 - CRPDGVDEQFF TGCAGGCCCGACGGGGTTGACGAGCAGTTCTTC
TRBJ2-1 TRBD2 TRBV27 - CASSLWGLAGVEQFF TGTGCCAGCAGTTTATGGGGACTAGCGGGAGTGGAGCAGTTCTTC
TRBJ1-5 TRBD1 TRBV19 - CASSTTGDSNQPQHF TGTGCCAGTAGTACTACAGGGGATAGCAATCAGCCCCAGCATTTT
TRBJ1-5 - TRBV19 - CASTAGEGQPQHF TGTGCCAGTACGGCAGGGGAGGGTCAGCCCCAGCATTTT
TRBJ2-7 - TRBV3-1/TRBV3-2 - CASSQDQNPYEQYF TGTGCCAGCAGCCAAGATCAGAATCCCTACGAGCAGTACTTC
TRBJ2-1 TRBD1 TRBV28 - CASSPGTGGNEQFF TGTGCCAGCAGTCCCGGGACAGGGGGCAATGAGCAGTTCTTC
TRBJ1-1 - TRBV11-1 - CASTKRQYTEAFF TGTGCCAGTACGAAAAGACAGTACACTGAAGCTTTCTTT
TRBJ2-1 - TRBV5-1 - CASSLQASYNEQFF TGCGCCAGCAGCTTACAGGCCTCCTACAATGAGCAGTTCTTC
TRBJ2-3 TRBD1 TRBV11-3 - CASSHRTGGTDTQYF TGTGCCAGCAGCCATAGGACAGGGGGCACAGATACGCAGTATTTT